The source of this TCR beta chain is a study of T cells in Graves' hyperthyroidism and ophthalmopathy. Study information: The blood sample was taken at first diagnosis, before treatment began.

Germline V gene sequence: CDR1 KGHDR, CDR2 SFDVKD. The ends lost 9 bases at V and 3 bases at J; junction bases unmatched: 12. This CDR3 is 15 amino acids long. Using RNA transcripts as the source, TCR beta CDR3 regions were amplified. The HTBI primer set served for first-round RT-PCR of the TCR CDR3. In TCRdb, the multiplex PCR reads were re-called with MiXCR into one record per CDR3 protein. The repertoire consists of about 380,000 distinct CDR3 sequences, with around 20% occurring once and the leading ten covering 40%. About this clonotype: The antigen is unknown.

Study findings and constraints: Most expanded thyroid clonotypes above 0.001 also appeared in blood.

Each person with ophthalmopathy scored at least 3 on the Clinical Activity Score, reached NOSPECS grade 4 or higher, and had been ill under 3 months. The study left out patients who had uncontrolled infection, other autoimmune disease, pregnancy or lactation. This TCR derives from a man aged 18 to 30 with Graves' ophthalmopathy. Sequencing was done on a sample of blood. This rearrangement joins TRBV24-1 to TRBJ2-7, with TRBD1 matching 8 bases. The CDR3 region is CATGDAGTGFYEQYF. For the CDR3, the DNA is TGTGCCACCGGGGACGCCGGGACAGGTTTCTACGAGCAGTACTTC.